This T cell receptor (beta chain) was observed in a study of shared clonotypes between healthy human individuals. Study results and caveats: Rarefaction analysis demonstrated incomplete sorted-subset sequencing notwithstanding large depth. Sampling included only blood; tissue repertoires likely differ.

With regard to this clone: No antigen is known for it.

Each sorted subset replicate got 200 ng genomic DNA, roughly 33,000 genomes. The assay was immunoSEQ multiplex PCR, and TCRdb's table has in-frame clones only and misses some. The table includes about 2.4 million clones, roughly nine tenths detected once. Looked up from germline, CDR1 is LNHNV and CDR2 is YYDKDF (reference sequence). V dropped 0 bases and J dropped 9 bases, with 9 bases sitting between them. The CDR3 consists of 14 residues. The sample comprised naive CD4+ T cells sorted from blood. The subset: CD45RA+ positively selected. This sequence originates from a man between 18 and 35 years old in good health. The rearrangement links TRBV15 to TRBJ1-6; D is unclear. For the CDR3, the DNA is TGTGCCACCAGCAGAGATTCGGGAGTTTCACCCCTCCACTTT. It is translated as CATSRDSGVSPLHF.